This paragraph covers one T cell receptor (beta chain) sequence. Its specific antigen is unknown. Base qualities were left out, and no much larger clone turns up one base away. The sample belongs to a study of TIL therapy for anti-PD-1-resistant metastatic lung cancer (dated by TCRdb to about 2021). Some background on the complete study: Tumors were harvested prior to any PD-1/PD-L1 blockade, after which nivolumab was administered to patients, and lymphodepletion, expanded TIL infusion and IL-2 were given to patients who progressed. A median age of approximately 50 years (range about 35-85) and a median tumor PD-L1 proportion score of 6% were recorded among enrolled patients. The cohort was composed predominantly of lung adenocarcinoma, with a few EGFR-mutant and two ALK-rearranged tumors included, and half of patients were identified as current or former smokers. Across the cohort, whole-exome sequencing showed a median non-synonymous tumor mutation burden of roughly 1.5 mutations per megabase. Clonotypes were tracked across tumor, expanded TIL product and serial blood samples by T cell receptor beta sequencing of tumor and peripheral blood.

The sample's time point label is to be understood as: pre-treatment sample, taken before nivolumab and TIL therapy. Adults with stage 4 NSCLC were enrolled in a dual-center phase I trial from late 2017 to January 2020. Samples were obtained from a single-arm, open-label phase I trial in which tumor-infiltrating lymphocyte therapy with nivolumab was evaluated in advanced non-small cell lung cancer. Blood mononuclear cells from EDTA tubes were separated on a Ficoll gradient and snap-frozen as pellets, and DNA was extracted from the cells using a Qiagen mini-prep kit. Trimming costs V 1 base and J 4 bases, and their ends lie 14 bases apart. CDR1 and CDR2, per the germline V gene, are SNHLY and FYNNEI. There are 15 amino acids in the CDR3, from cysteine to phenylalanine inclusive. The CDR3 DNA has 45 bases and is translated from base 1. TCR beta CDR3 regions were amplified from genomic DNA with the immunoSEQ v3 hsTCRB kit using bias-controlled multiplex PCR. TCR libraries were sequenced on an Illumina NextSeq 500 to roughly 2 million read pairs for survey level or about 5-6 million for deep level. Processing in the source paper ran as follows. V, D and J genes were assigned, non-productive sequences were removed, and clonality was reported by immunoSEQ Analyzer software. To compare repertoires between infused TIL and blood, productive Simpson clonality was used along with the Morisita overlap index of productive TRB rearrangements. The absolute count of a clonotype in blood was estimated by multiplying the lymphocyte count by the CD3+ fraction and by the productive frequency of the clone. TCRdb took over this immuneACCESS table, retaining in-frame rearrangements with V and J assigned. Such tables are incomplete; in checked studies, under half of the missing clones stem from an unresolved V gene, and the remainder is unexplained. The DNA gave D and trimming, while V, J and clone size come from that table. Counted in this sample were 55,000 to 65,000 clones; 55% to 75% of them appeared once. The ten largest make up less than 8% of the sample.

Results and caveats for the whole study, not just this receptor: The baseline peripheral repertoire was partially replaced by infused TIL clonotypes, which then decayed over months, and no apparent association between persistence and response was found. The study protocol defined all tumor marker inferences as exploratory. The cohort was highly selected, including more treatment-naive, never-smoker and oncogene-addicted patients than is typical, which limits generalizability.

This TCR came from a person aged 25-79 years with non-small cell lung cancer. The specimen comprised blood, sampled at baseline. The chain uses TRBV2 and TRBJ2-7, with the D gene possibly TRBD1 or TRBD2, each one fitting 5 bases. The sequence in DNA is TGTGCCAGCAGTGAAGAAGGGACGAGGTATTACGAGCAGTACTTC. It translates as CASSEEGTRYYEQYF. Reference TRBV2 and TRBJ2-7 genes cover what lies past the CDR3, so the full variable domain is EPEVTQTPSHQVTQMGQEVILRCVPISNHLYFYWYRQILGQKVEFLVSFYNNEISEKSEIFDDQFSVERPDGSNFTLKIRSTKLEDSAMYFCASSEEGTRYYEQYFGPGTRLTVT.